The text below deals with one T cell receptor (beta chain). The antigen remains unidentified. The table came from immunoSEQ multiplex PCR; TCRdb's copy has only in-frame clones and leaves some out. The sample has around 70,000 clones, around 77% seen once; the top ten hold roughly 15%. Focal radiation with ipilimumab CTLA-4 blockade was given to patients with chemo-refractory metastatic non-small-cell lung cancer. The sample belongs to a study of radiotherapy plus CTLA-4 blockade in lung cancer. Study overall: Of all patients, approximately 20% responded objectively and around 31% showed disease control.

Whole-study results and caveats: After radiotherapy and ipilimumab, tumor-derived clones expanded in peripheral blood.

Material: peripheral blood, obtained from a patient treated with radiotherapy plus ipilimumab. The sequence was obtained from a human donor with non-small cell lung cancer whose response to radiotherapy plus ipilimumab could not be evaluated. Some clones in this sample may be carry-over from other donors' samples.

The CDR3 loop is CASRERGGADNEQFF. CDR3 nucleotides: TGTGCCAGCAGGGAGCGGGGGGGGGCCGACAATGAGCAGTTCTTC. This chain links TRBV6-5 with TRBJ2-1; 10 nucleotides match TRBD2. CDR1 MNHEY and CDR2 SVGAGI come from the germline V gene. J was trimmed by 5 bases and V by 6 bases; bases with no gene match: 7. The CDR3 is 15 amino acids.